This TCR beta chain was obtained from a study of cytomegalovirus exposure and HLA in healthy donors. Notes on the study in general: Links to common viral pathogens appeared, in a later analysis, for several of the most significant clusters. Later on, a genetic analysis was performed. It linked a missense variant in DCLRE1C with V- and J-gene trimming of TCR beta. In a later analysis, an Asian-associated ancestry cluster reportedly showed fewer N-insertions than the 666-donor mean.

The PCR ran on 60 Vbeta and 13 Jbeta primers. The protocol was immunoSEQ multiplex PCR, while the TCRdb copy is restricted to in-frame clones and leaves out a portion. The data contain under 150,000 clones, 65% to 85% of them seen just once; the ten biggest clones take up around 2.7%. About this clone itself: Its antigen is not identified.

This CDR3 contains 16 residues. CDR1 and CDR2 from the germline V gene are SNHLY and FYNNEI. The V gene end was trimmed by 2 bases and the J gene end by 5 bases; junction bases not matched to a gene: 9. The sequenced material came from PBMCs. This chain links TRBV2 with TRBJ2-5, with 9 bases identical to TRBD2. The TCR comes from a woman between 18 and 29 years old in good health and CMV-seronegative. CDR3 sequence reads: CASSEYLAGGQETQYF. CDR3 sequence (DNA): TGTGCCAGCAGTGAATATTTGGCGGGGGGGCAGGAGACCCAGTACTTC.